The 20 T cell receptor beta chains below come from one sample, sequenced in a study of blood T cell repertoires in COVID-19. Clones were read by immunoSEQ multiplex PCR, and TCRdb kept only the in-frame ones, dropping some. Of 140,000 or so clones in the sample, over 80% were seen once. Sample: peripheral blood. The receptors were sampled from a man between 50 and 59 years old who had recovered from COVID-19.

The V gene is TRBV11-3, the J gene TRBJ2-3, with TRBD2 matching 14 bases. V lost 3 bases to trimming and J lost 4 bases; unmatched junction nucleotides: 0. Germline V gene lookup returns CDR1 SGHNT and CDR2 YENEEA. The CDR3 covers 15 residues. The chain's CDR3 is CASSLTSGGADTQYF. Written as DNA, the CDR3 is TGTGCCAGCAGCTTGACTAGCGGGGGGGCAGATACGCAGTATTTT.

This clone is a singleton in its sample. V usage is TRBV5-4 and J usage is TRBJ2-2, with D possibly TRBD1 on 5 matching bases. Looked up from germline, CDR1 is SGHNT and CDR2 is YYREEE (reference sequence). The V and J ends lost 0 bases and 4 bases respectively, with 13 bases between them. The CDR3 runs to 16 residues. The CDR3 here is CASSLDPGFTTGELFF. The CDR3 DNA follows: TGTGCCAGCAGCTTGGATCCAGGGTTTACCACCGGGGAGCTGTTTTTT.

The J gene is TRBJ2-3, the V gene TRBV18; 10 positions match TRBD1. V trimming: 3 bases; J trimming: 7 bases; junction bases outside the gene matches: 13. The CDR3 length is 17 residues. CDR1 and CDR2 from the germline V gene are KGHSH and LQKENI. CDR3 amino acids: CASSPSGTGVPVYTQYF. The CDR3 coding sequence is TGTGCCAGCTCACCGTCCGGGACAGGGGTCCCCGTGTATACGCAGTATTTT.

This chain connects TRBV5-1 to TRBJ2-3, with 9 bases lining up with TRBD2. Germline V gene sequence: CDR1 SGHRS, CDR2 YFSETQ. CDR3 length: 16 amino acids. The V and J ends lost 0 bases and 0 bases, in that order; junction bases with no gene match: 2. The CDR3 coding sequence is TGCGCCAGCAGCTTGGAACTAGCGGGCAGCACAGATACGCAGTATTTT. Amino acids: CASSLELAGSTDTQYF.

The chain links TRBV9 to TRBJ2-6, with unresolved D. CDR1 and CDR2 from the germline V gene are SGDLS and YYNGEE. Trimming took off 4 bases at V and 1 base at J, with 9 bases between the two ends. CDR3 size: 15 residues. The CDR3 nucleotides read TGTGCCAGCAGCCCCCTCCAGTCTGGGGCCAACGTCCTGACTTTC. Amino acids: CASSPLQSGANVLTF.

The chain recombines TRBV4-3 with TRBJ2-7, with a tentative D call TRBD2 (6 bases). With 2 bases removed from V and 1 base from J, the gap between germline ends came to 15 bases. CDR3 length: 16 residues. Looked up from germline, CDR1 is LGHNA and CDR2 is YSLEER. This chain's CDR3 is CASSQQYGTDSYEQYF. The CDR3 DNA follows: TGCGCCAGCAGCCAACAGTATGGGACTGATTCCTACGAGCAGTACTTC.

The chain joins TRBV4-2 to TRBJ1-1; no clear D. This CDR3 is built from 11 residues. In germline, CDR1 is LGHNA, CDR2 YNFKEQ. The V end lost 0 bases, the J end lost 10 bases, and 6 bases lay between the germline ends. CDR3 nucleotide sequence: TGTGCCAGCAGCCAAGATTCGAGAGCTTTCTTT. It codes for CASSQDSRAFF.

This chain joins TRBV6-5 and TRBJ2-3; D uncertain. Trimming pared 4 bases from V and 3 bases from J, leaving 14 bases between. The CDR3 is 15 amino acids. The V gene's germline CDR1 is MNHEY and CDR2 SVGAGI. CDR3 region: CASSSLPPTTDTQYF. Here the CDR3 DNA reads TGTGCCAGCAGTTCGCTTCCCCCTACTACAGATACGCAGTATTTT.

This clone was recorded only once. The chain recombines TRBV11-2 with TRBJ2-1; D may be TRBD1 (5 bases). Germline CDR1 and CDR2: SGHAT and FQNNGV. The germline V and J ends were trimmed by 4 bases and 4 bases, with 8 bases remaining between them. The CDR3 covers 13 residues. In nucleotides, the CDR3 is TGTGCCAGCAGCTCGACAGCGTACAATGAGCAGTTCTTC. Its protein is CASSSTAYNEQFF.

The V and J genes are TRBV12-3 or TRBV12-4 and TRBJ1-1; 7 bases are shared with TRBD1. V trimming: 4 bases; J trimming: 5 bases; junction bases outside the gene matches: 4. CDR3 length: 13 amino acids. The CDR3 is CASSWSQGTEAFF. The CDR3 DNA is TGTGCCAGCAGTTGGTCACAGGGGACTGAAGCTTTCTTT.

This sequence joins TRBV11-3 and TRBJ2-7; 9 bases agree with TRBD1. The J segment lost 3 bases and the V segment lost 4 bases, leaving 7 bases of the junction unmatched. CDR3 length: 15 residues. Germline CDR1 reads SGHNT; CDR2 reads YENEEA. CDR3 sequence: CASSSSGTGIYEQYF. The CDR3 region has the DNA TGTGCCAGCAGCTCTTCCGGGACAGGGATCTACGAGCAGTACTTC.

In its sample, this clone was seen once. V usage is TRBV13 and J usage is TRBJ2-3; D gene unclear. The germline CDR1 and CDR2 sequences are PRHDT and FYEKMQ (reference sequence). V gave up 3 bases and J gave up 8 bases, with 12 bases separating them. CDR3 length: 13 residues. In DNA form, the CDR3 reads TGTGCCAGCAGCTTGTTTAGCATCGGTACGCAGTATTTT. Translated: CASSLFSIGTQYF.

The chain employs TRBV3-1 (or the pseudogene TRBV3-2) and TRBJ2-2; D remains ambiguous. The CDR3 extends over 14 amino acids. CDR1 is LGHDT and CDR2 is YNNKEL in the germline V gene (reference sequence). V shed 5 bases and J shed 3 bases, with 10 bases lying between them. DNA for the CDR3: TGTGCCAGCAGCGGAACGGGTGACACCGGGGAGCTGTTTTTT. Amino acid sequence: CASSGTGDTGELFF.

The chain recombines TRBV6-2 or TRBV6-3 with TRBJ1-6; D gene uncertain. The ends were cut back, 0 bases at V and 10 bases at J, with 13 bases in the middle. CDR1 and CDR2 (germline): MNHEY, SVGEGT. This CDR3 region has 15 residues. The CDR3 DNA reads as TGTGCCAGCAGTTACTCGACGGTAGCTCACTCACCCCTCCACTTT. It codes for CASSYSTVAHSPLHF.

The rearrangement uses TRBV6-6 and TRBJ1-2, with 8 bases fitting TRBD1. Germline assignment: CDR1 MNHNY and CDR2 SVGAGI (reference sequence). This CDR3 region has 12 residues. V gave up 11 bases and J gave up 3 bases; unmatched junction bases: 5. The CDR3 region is CAVSDRDYGYTF. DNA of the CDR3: TGTGCCGTTTCGGACAGGGACTATGGCTACACCTTC.

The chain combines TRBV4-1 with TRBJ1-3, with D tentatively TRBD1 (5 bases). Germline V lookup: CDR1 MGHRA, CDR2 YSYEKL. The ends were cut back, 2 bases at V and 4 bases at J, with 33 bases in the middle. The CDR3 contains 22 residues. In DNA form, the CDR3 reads TGCGCCAGCAGCCAACCTTTCAAGGGGCAGGGTCTACTTCGGGCTCCGGGAAACACCATATATTTT. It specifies CASSQPFKGQGLLRAPGNTIYF.

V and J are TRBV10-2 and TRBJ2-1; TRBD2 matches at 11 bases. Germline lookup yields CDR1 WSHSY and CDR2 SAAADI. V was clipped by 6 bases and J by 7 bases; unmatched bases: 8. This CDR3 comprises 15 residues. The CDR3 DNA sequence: TGCGCCAGCAGGGTAGCGGGGGGGCCGGAGAATGAGCAGTTCTTC. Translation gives CASRVAGGPENEQFF.

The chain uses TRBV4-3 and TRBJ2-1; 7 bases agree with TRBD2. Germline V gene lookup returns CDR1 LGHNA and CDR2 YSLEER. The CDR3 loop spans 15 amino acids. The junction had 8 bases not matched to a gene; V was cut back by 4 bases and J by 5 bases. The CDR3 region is CASSPRGLSDNEQFF. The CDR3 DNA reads TGCGCCAGCAGCCCCCGGGGACTATCGGACAATGAGCAGTTCTTC.

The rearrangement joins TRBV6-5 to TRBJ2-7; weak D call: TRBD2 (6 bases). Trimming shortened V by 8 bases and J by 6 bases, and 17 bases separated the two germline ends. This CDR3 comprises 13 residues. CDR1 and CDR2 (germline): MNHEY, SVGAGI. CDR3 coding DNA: TGTGCCAGCCAGTTTAGCGGAACCGCCGAGCAGTACTTC. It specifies CASQFSGTAEQYF.

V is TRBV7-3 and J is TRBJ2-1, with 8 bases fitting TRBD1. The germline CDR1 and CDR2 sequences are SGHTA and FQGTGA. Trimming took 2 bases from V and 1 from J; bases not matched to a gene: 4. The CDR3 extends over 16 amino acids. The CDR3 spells CASSLQGALSYNEQFF. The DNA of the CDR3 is TGTGCCAGCAGCTTACAGGGGGCGCTTTCCTACAATGAGCAGTTCTTC.